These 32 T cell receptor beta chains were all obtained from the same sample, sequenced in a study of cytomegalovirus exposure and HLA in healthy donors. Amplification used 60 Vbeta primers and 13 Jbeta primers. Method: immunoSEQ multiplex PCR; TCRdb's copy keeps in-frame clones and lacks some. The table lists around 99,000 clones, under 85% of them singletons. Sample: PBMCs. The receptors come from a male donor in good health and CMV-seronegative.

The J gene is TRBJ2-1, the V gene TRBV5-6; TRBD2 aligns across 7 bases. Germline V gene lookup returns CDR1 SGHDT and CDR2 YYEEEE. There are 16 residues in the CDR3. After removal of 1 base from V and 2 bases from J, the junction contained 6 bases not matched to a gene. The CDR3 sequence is CASSLTGGSTYNEQFF. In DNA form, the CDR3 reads TGTGCCAGCAGCTTGACCGGCGGGAGTACCTACAATGAGCAGTTCTTC.

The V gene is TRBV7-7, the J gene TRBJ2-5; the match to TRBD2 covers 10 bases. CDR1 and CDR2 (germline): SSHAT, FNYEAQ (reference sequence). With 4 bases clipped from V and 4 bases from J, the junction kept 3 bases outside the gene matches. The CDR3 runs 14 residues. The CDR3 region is CASSSSGRAETQYF. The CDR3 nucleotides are TGTGCCAGCAGCTCAAGCGGGAGGGCAGAGACCCAGTACTTC.

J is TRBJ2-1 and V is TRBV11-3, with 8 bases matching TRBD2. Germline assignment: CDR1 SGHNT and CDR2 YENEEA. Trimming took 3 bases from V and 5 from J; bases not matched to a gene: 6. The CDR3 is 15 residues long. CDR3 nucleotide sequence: TGTGCCAGCAGCTTTCGACTAGCGTCCCACAATGAGCAGTTCTTC. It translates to CASSFRLASHNEQFF. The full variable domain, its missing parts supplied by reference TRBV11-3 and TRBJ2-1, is EAGVVQSPRYKIIEKKQPVAFWCNPISGHNTLYWYLQNLGQGPELLIRYENEEAVDDSQLPKDRFSAERLKGVDSTLKIQPAELGDSAVYLCASSFRLASHNEQFFGPGTRLTVL.

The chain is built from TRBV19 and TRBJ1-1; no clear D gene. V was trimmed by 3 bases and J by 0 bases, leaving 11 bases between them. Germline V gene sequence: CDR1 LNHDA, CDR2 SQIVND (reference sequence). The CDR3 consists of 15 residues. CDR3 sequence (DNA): TGTGCCAGTAGTATTTTGGGCTCCATGAACACTGAAGCTTTCTTT. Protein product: CASSILGSMNTEAFF.

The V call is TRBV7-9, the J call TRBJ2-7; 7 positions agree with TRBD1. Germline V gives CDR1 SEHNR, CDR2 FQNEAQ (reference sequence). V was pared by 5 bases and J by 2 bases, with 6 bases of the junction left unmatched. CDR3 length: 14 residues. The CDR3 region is CASSPQGDAYEQYF. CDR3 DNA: TGTGCCAGCAGCCCTCAGGGGGATGCCTACGAGCAGTACTTC. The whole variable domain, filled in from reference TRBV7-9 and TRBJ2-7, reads DTGVSQNPRHKITKRGQNVTFRCDPISEHNRLYWYRQTLGQGPEFLTYFQNEAQLEKSRLLSDRFSAERPKGSFSTLEIQRTEQGDSAMYLCASSPQGDAYEQYFGPGTRLTVT.

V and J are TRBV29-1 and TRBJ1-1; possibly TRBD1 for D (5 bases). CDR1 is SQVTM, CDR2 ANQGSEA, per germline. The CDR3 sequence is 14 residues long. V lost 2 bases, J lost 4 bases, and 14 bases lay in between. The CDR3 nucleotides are TGCAGCGTTGAACCAAGGGGCGTTCGCACTGAAGCTTTCTTT. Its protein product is CSVEPRGVRTEAFF.

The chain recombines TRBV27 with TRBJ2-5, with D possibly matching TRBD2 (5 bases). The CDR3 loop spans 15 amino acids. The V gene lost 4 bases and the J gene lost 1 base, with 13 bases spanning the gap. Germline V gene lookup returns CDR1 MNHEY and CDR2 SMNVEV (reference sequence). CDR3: CASSSSGLTQETQYF. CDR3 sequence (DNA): TGTGCCAGCAGTTCCTCCGGACTGACCCAAGAGACCCAGTACTTC.

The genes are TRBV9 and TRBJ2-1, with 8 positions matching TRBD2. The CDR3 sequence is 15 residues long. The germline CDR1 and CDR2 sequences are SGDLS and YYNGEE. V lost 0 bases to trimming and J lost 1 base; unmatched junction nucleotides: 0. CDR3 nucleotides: TGTGCCAGCAGCGTAGGCGGGAGGTCCTACAATGAGCAGTTCTTC. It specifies CASSVGGRSYNEQFF.

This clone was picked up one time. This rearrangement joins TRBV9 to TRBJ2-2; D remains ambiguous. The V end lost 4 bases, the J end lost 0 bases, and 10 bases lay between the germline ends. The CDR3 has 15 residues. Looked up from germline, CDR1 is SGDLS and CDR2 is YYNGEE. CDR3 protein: CASSRRQSNTGELFF. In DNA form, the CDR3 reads TGTGCCAGCAGCCGACGACAATCGAACACCGGGGAGCTGTTTTTT.

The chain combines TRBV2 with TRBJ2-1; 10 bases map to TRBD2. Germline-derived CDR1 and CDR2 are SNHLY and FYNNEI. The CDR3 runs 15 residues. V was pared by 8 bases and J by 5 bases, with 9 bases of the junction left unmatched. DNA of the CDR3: TGTGCCAGCGGGATCGGGACTAGCGCCAACAATGAGCAGTTCTTC. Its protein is CASGIGTSANNEQFF.

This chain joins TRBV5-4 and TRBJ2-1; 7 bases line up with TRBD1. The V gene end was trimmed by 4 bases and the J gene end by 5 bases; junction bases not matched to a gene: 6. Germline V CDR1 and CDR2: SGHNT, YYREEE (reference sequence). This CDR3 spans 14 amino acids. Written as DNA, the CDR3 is TGTGCCAGCAGCAAACTTACAGGGGACAATGAGCAGTTCTTC. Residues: CASSKLTGDNEQFF.

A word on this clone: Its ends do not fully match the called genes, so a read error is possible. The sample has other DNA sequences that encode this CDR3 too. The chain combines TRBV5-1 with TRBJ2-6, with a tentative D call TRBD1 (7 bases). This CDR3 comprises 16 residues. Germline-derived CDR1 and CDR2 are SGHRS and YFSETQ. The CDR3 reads CASCLQGLGGANVLTF. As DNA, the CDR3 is TGCGCCAGTTGTTTACAGGGGTTAGGAGGGGCCAACGTCCTAACTTTC.

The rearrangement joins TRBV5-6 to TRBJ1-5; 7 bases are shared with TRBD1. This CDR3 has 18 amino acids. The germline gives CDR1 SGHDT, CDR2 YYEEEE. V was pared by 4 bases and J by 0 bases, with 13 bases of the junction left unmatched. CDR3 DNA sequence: TGTGCCAGCAGCCTCCGACAGGGAAACCTGTATAGCAATCAGCCCCAGCATTTT. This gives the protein CASSLRQGNLYSNQPQHF.

The CDR3 protein is CASKTSGPIPYEQYF. The CDR3 DNA is TGTGCCAGCAAGACTAGCGGGCCTATCCCCTACGAGCAGTACTTC. The J gene is TRBJ2-7, the V gene TRBV13; 10 bases agree with TRBD2. The CDR3 totals 15 residues. V gave up 7 bases and J gave up 2 bases; unmatched junction bases: 8. The germline V gene encodes CDR1 PRHDT and CDR2 FYEKMQ (reference sequence).

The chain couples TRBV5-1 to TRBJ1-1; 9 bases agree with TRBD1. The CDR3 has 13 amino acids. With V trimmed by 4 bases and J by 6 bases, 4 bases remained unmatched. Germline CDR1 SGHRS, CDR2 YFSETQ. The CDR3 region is CASSGQGIPEAFF. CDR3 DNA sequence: TGCGCCAGCAGCGGACAGGGGATCCCTGAAGCTTTCTTT.

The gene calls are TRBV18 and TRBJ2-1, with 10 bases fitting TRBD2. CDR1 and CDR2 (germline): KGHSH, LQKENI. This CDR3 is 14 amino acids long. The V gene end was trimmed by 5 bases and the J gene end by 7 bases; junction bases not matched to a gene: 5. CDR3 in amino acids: CASSGTSGKNEQFF. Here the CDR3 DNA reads TGTGCCAGCTCAGGAACTAGCGGGAAAAATGAGCAGTTCTTC.

The CDR3 spells CASSVTNLMNTEAFF. The CDR3 coding sequence is TGCGCCAGCAGTGTGACAAACCTAATGAACACTGAAGCTTTCTTT. This chain joins TRBV10-2 and TRBJ1-1; D is uncertain. V was clipped by 4 bases and J by 0 bases, with 12 bases between them. This CDR3 is built from 15 residues. Germline CDR1 and CDR2: WSHSY and SAAADI.

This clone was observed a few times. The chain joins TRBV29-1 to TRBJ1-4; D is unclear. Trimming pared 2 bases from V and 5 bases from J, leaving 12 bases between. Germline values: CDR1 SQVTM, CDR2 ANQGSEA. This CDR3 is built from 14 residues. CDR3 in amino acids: CSVELAGRNEKLFF. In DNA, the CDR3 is TGCAGCGTTGAATTGGCAGGTCGAAATGAAAAACTGTTTTTT. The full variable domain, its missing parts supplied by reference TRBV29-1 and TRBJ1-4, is SAVISQKPSRDICQRGTSLTIQCQVDSQVTMMFWYRQQPGQSLTLIATANQGSEATYESGFVIDKFPISRPNLTFSTLTVSNMSPEDSSIYLCSVELAGRNEKLFFGSGTQLSVL.

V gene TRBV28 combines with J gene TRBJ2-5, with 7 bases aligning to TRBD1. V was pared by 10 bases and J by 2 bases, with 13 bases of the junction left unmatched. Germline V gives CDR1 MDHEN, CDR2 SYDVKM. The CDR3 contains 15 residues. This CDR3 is CAIRNDRVGQETQYF. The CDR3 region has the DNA TGTGCCATCAGGAATGACAGGGTCGGGCAAGAGACCCAGTACTTC.

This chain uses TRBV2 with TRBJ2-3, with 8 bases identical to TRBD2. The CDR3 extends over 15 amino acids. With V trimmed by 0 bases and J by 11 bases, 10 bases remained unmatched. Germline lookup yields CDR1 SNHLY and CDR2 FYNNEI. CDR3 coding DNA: TGTGCCAGCAGTGAAGCGGGTCTCCGGGGGGGAAGGCAGTATTTT. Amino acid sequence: CASSEAGLRGGRQYF.

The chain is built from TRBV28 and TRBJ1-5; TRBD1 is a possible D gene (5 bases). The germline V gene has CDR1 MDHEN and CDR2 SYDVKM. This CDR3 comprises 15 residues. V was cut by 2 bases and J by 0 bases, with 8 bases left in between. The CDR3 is CASSLQGHSNQPQHF. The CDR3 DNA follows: TGTGCCAGCAGTTTACAGGGCCATAGCAATCAGCCCCAGCATTTT. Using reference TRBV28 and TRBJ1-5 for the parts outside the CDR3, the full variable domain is DVKVTQSSRYLVKRTGEKVFLECVQDMDHENMFWYRQDPGLGLRLIYFSYDVKMKEKGDIPEGYSVSREKKERFSLILESASTNQTSMYLCASSLQGHSNQPQHFGDGTRLSIL.

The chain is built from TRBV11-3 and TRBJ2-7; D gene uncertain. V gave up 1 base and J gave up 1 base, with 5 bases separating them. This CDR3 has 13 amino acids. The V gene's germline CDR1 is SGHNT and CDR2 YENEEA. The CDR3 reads CASSLAGSYEQYF. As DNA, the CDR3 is TGTGCCAGCAGCTTAGCCGGTTCCTACGAGCAGTACTTC. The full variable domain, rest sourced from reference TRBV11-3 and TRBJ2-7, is EAGVVQSPRYKIIEKKQPVAFWCNPISGHNTLYWYLQNLGQGPELLIRYENEEAVDDSQLPKDRFSAERLKGVDSTLKIQPAELGDSAVYLCASSLAGSYEQYFGPGTRLTVT.

CDR3 region: CASSLWWERSYEQYF. The DNA for the CDR3 is TGTGCCAGCAGCTTGTGGTGGGAGAGGTCCTACGAGCAGTACTTC. V gene TRBV5-6 combines with J gene TRBJ2-7; maybe TRBD2 (5 bases). Germline V gene data show CDR1 as SGHDT and CDR2 as YYEEEE. There are 15 residues in the CDR3. V dropped 1 base and J dropped 1 base, with 12 bases sitting between them.

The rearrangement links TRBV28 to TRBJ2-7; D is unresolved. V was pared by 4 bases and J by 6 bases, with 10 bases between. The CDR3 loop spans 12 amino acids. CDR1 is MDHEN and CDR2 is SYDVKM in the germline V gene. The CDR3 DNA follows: TGTGCCAGCAGTTCAACGACAAGCGAGCAGTACTTC. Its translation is CASSSTTSEQYF.

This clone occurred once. The CDR3, as DNA: TGTGCCAGCAGTGATCTGGTTAAGGTGGTAGCGGGGACCGGCGAGCAGTACTTC. This sequence encodes CASSDLVKVVAGTGEQYF. The gene calls are TRBV2 and TRBJ2-7; 8 bases agree with TRBD2. Trimming cost V 3 bases and J 6 bases; bases outside gene matches: 19. CDR1 is SNHLY, CDR2 FYNNEI, per germline. The CDR3 is 18 residues long. The entire variable domain, with the rest obtained from reference TRBV2 and TRBJ2-7, is as follows: EPEVTQTPSHQVTQMGQEVILRCVPISNHLYFYWYRQILGQKVEFLVSFYNNEISEKSEIFDDQFSVERPDGSNFTLKIRSTKLEDSAMYFCASSDLVKVVAGTGEQYFGPGTRLTVT.

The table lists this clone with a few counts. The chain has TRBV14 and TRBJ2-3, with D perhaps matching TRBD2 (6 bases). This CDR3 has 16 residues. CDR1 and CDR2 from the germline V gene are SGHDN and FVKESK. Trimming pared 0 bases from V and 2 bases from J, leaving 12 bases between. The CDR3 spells CASSQESGLHTDTQYF. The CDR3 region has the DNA TGTGCCAGCAGCCAAGAATCAGGACTACACACAGATACGCAGTATTTT.

For the CDR3, the DNA is TGTGCCAGTAGTGAGGCGGGAGGCTCCTACAATGAGCAGTTCTTC. This sequence encodes CASSEAGGSYNEQFF. V and J are TRBV19 and TRBJ2-1; 8 bases agree with TRBD2. The germline V gene encodes CDR1 LNHDA and CDR2 SQIVND (reference sequence). The CDR3 consists of 15 residues. The junction had 3 bases not matched to a gene; V was cut back by 5 bases and J by 0 bases.

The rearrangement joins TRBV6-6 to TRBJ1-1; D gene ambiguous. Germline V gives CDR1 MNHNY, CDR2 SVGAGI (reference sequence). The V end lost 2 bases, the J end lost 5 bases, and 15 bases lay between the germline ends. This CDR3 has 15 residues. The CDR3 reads CASSYEMGAGTEAFF. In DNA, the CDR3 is TGTGCCAGCAGTTACGAGATGGGTGCGGGGACTGAAGCTTTCTTT.

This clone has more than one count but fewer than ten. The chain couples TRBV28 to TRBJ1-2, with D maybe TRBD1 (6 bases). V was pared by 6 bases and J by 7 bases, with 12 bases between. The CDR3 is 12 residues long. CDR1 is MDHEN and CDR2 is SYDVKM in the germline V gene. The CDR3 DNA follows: TGTGCCAGCAGAACAGGGAGTGTTGGCTACACCTTC. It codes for CASRTGSVGYTF.

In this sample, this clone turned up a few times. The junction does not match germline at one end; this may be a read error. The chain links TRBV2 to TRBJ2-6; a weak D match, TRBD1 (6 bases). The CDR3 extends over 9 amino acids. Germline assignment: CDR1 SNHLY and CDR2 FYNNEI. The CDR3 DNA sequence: TGTGCCAGCAGTGCAGGGGTGGCTTTC. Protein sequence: CASSAGVAF.

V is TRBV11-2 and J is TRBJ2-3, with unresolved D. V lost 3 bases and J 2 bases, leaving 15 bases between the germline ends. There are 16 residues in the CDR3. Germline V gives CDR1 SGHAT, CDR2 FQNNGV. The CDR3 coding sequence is TGTGCCAGCAGCTTGCCCCAGGCCCCGACCACAGATACGCAGTATTTT. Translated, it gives CASSLPQAPTTDTQYF.

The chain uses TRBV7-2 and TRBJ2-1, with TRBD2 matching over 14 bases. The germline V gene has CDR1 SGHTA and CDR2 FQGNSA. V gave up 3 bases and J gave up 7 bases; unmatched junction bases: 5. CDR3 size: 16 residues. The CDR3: CASSLGTSGSQNEQFF. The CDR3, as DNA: TGTGCCAGCAGCTTGGGGACTAGCGGGAGCCAGAATGAGCAGTTCTTC.